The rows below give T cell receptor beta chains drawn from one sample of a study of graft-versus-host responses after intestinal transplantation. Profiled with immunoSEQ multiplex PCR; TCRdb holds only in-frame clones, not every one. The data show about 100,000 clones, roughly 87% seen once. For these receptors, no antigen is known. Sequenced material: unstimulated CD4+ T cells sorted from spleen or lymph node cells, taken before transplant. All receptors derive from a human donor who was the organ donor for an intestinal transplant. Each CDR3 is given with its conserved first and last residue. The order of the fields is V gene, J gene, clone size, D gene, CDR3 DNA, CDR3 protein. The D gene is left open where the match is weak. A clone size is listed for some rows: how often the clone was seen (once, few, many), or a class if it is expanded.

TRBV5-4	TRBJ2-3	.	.	TGTGCCAGCAGTCTGGTTTCTAGCACAGATACGCAGTATTTT	CASSLVSSTDTQYF
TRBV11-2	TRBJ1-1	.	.	TGTGCCAGCAGCTTAGCGATAGCAGAAGAAGCTTTCTTT	CASSLAIAEEAFF
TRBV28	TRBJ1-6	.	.	TGTGCCAGCAGTCCCGGACAGATTTCCTATAATTCACCCCTCCACTTT	CASSPGQISYNSPLHF
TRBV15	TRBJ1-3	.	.	TGTGCCACCAGCAGAGGACAGAGCTCTGGAAACACCATATATTTT	CATSRGQSSGNTIYF
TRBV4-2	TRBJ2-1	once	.	TGTGCCAGCAGCCTCGAACCCGGGATCTACTACAATGAGCAGTTCTTC	CASSLEPGIYYNEQFF
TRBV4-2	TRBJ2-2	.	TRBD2	TGTGCCAGCAGCCAGTCCGCCATGAGCGGGGGGGGCTCCGGGGAGCTGTTTTTT	CASSQSAMSGGGSGELFF
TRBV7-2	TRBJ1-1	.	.	TGTGCCAGCAGCTACTGGAGAGGCACTGAAGCTTTCTTT	CASSYWRGTEAFF
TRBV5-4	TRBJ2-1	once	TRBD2	TGTGCCAGCACCATGACCGGGACTAGCGGCAATGAGCAGTTCTTC	CASTMTGTSGNEQFF
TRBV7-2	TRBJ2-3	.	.	TGTGCCAGCAGCCCGACCAGCACAGATACGCAGTATTTT	CASSPTSTDTQYF
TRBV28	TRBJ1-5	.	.	TGTGCCAGCAGTTTATTGTGGGGGGGCGGCAATCAGCCCCAGCATTTT	CASSLLWGGGNQPQHF
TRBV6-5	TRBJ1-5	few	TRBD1	TGTGCCAGCAGTTACGGGACAGGGGGCAATCAGCCCCAGCATTTT	CASSYGTGGNQPQHF